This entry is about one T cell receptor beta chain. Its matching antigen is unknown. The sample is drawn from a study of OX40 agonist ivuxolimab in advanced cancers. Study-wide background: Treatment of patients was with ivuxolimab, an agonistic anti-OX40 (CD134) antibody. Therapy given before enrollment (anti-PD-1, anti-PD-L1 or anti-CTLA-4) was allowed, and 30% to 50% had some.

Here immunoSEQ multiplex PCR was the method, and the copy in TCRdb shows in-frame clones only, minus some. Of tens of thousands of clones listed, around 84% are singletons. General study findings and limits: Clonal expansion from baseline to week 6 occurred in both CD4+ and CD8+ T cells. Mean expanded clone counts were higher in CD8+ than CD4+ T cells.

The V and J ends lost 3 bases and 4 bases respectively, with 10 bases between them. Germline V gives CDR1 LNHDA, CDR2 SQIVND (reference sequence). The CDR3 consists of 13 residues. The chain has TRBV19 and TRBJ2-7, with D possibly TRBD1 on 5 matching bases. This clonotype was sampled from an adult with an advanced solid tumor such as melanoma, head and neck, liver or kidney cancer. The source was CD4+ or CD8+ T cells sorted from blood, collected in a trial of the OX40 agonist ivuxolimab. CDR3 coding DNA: TGTGCCAGTAGTATTAAAGCAGGGTACGAGCAGTACTTC. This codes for CASSIKAGYEQYF. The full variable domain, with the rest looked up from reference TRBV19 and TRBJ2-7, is DGGITQSPKYLFRKEGQNVTLSCEQNLNHDAMYWYRQDPGQGLRLIYYSQIVNDFQKGDIAEGYSVSREKKESFPLTVTSAQKNPTAFYLCASSIKAGYEQYFGPGTRLTVT.